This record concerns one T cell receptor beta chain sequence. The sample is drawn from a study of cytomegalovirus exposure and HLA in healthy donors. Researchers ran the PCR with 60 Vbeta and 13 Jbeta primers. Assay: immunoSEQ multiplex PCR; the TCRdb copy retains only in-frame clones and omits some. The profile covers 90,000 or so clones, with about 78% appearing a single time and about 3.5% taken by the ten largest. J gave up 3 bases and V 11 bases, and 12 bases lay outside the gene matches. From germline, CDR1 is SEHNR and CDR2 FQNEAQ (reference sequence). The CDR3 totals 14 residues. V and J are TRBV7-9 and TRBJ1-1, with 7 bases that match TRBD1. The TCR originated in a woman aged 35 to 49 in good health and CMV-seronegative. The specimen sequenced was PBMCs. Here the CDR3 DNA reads TGTGCCGGGGGGACTAGGGGGCCAGACACTGAAGCTTTCTTT. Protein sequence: CAGGTRGPDTEAFF.